Below are 7 T cell receptor beta chains sequenced from a single sample in a study of cytomegalovirus exposure and HLA in healthy donors. The primer mix had 60 Vbeta and 13 Jbeta primers. Repertoires were generated with immunoSEQ multiplex PCR, while TCRdb's copy carries only in-frame clones and drops some. This sample has under 150,000 clones, with around 75% found just once. The sample consisted of PBMCs. Receptors originate from a woman aged 45-60 years in good health and CMV-seropositive.

The chain employs TRBV13 and TRBJ2-2; 14 bases line up with TRBD2. This CDR3 is built from 17 residues. Trimming removed 2 bases from V and 6 bases from J; junction bases left unmatched: 5. The germline CDR1 and CDR2 sequences are PRHDT and FYEKMQ (reference sequence). The CDR3 nucleotides read TGTGCCAGCAGCTTAACGGGACTAGCGGGAGCCCCCGGGGAGCTGTTTTTT. The encoded protein is CASSLTGLAGAPGELFF.

The J gene is TRBJ2-2, the V gene TRBV5-1; TRBD1 agrees at 7 bases. CDR3 size: 14 residues. J gave up 8 bases and V 4 bases, and 8 bases lay outside the gene matches. The germline CDR1 and CDR2 sequences are SGHRS and YFSETQ. This chain's CDR3 is CASSLGQYRGELFF. For the CDR3, the DNA is TGCGCCAGCAGCCTGGGACAGTACCGGGGGGAGCTGTTTTTT.

The rearrangement joins TRBV29-1 to TRBJ2-3, with no clear D. Per germline, CDR1 SQVTM and CDR2 ANQGSEA. This CDR3 comprises 14 residues. Trimming took 3 bases from V and 0 from J, leaving 10 bases between them. The chain's CDR3 is CSVDGSGSTDTQYF. For the CDR3, the DNA is TGCAGCGTTGATGGATCCGGGAGCACAGATACGCAGTATTTT.

V gene TRBV4-1 combines with J gene TRBJ1-5; D unresolved. The CDR3 covers 15 residues. Germline V gene lookup returns CDR1 MGHRA and CDR2 YSYEKL. Trimming removed 2 bases from V and 6 bases from J, with 14 bases in between. As DNA, the CDR3 is TGCGCCAGCAGCCAACCCCTCCTGATCGGTCAGCCCCAGCATTTT. Amino acids: CASSQPLLIGQPQHF.

Concerning this clone itself: This sample also contains other DNA sequences that code for the same CDR3. The chain joins TRBV6-5 to TRBJ1-1; possibly TRBD1 for D (5 bases). CDR1 and CDR2 from the germline V gene are MNHEY and SVGAGI. This CDR3 comprises 14 residues. V was clipped by 5 bases and J by 1 base, with 11 bases between them. The CDR3 sequence: CASSPSGGNTEAFF. CDR3 DNA sequence: TGTGCCAGCAGTCCCTCGGGGGGGAACACTGAAGCTTTCTTT.

The chain has TRBV5-1 and TRBJ1-4, with 8 bases lining up with TRBD1. This CDR3 has 17 residues. The J segment lost 4 bases and the V segment lost 5 bases, leaving 13 bases of the junction unmatched. Germline values: CDR1 SGHRS, CDR2 YFSETQ. The CDR3 sequence is CASSLQGVRGVNEKLFF. As DNA, the CDR3 is TGCGCCAGCAGTTTACAGGGGGTCAGAGGAGTTAATGAAAAACTGTTTTTT.

The rearrangement joins TRBV4-1 to TRBJ2-4; 8 nucleotides line up with TRBD1. Germline CDR1 and CDR2: MGHRA and YSYEKL. After removal of 4 bases from V and 2 bases from J, the junction contained 13 bases not matched to a gene. The CDR3 has 18 amino acids. CDR3 in DNA: TGCGCCAGCAGCCGAGCCCCGGGACAGGCTTCGACCAAAAACATTCAGTACTTC. This translates into CASSRAPGQASTKNIQYF.